The rows below give T cell receptor beta chains drawn from one sample of a study of T cell changes during pregnancy in multiple sclerosis. Sequencing was performed with immunoSEQ multiplex PCR; in TCRdb, only in-frame clones are kept and a portion is missing. The table includes about 47,000 clones, 93% detected once. The material was peripheral blood, obtained in the second trimester of pregnancy. Receptors originate from a female donor with multiple sclerosis, enrolled in a pregnancy study. Each CDR3 is given with its conserved first and last residue. The D gene is left open where the match is weak. Size is omitted from some rows. Given values are once, few, many or a class for expanded clones.

v_call,d_call,clone_size,j_call,cdr3_length,cdr3_aa,cdr3_nt
TRBV19,-,-,TRBJ2-2,20,CASRAGGYGGRGGAAGELFF,TGTGCCAGTAGGGCCGGCGGTTATGGTGGTAGAGGGGGAGCTGCCGGGGAGCTGTTTTTT
TRBV6-5,TRBD2,-,TRBJ2-3,15,CASRKAGGGTDTQYF,TGTGCCTCACGGAAGGCCGGGGGGGGCACAGATACGCAGTATTTT
TRBV7-3,-,once,TRBJ2-5,14,CASSLEGAEETQYF,TGTGCCAGCAGCTTAGAAGGGGCAGAGGAGACCCAGTACTTC
TRBV4-3,TRBD2,-,TRBJ2-1,15,CASSQDGRATNEQFF,TGCGCCAGCAGCCAAGACGGGAGGGCTACAAATGAGCAGTTCTTC
TRBV5-4,-,-,TRBJ1-3,14,CASSLDTGGNTIYF,TGTGCCAGCAGCCTGGATACAGGGGGAAACACCATATATTTT
TRBV28,TRBD2,-,TRBJ2-1,15,CASRETSGRLNEQFF,TGTGCCAGCAGGGAGACTAGCGGGAGGCTTAATGAGCAGTTCTTC
TRBV15,TRBD1,-,TRBJ2-7,16,CATSRDRSGQVYEQYF,TGTGCCACCAGCAGAGATAGATCGGGACAGGTATACGAGCAGTACTTC
TRBV9,TRBD2,-,TRBJ2-1,16,CASSVAGASGRNEQFF,TGTGCCAGCAGCGTAGCTGGCGCTAGCGGGAGGAATGAGCAGTTCTTC
TRBV5-6,-,-,TRBJ1-1,15,CASSLWTGTNTEAFF,TGTGCCAGCAGCCTTTGGACTGGAACGAACACTGAAGCTTTCTTT
TRBV28,TRBD1,-,TRBJ2-2,20,CASSSTGGLIRLANTGELFF,TGTGCCAGCAGTTCGACAGGGGGGCTGATACGACTCGCGAACACCGGGGAGCTGTTTTTT
TRBV7-3,TRBD2,-,TRBJ2-7,15,CASSPPGLAGVEQYF,TGTGCCAGCAGCCCACCGGGACTAGCGGGAGTCGAGCAGTACTTC
TRBV7-9,TRBD1,-,TRBJ2-7,14,CASSPRTGTYEQYF,TGTGCCAGCAGCCCAAGGACAGGGACCTACGAGCAGTACTTC
TRBV5-6,-,-,TRBJ1-6,14,CASSLGGYDSPLHF,TGTGCCAGCAGCTTGGGAGGGTACGATTCACCCCTCCACTTT
TRBV4-1,-,-,TRBJ2-7,15,CASSQDQTSTYEQYF,TGCGCCAGCAGCCAAGATCAGACTTCTACCTACGAGCAGTACTTC
TRBV25-1,TRBD1,once,TRBJ2-1,14,CASSPDRVYNEQFF,TGTGCCAGCAGTCCTGACAGGGTCTACAATGAGCAGTTCTTC
TRBV7-8,-,-,TRBJ1-2,13,CASSLVQNYGYTF,TGTGCCAGCAGCTTAGTTCAGAACTATGGCTACACCTTC
TRBV27,TRBD1,once,TRBJ2-7,13,CASSRDRVYEQYF,TGTGCCAGCAGTAGAGACAGGGTATACGAGCAGTACTTC
TRBV4-3,-,-,TRBJ2-7,13,CASSQDFGFEQYF,TGCGCCAGCAGCCAAGATTTCGGTTTCGAGCAGTACTTC
TRBV12-2,-,-,TRBJ2-2,15,CASRLAGANTGELFF,TGTGCAAGTCGCTTAGCGGGAGCGAACACCGGGGAGCTGTTTTTT
TRBV11-3,-,-,TRBJ2-2,12,CASSFSAGELFF,TGTGCCAGCAGCTTTAGCGCCGGGGAGCTGTTTTTT
TRBV7-2,-,-,TRBJ2-1,13,CASSHPVRHEQFF,TGTGCCAGCAGCCATCCCGTGAGGCATGAGCAGTTCTTC
TRBV7-3,TRBD1,-,TRBJ2-2,13,CASSRDRTGELFF,TGTGCCAGCAGCCGGGACAGGACCGGGGAGCTGTTTTTT
TRBV18,-,-,TRBJ2-5,15,CASSPSGQRKETQYF,TGTGCCAGCTCACCTTCTGGACAGAGAAAAGAGACCCAGTACTTC
TRBV19,-,-,TRBJ1-5,15,CASSNEGLYNQPQHF,TGTGCCAGTAGCAACGAAGGACTCTACAATCAGCCCCAGCATTTT
TRBV28,TRBD1,-,TRBJ2-5,17,CASSLLGRDSSSGTQYF,TGTGCCAGCAGTTTACTCGGCCGGGACAGCAGTTCGGGGACCCAGTACTTC
TRBV6-1,-,-,TRBJ2-3,17,CASSELGQKGVLDTQYF,TGTGCCAGCAGTGAACTCGGACAGAAAGGGGTGCTTGATACGCAGTATTTT
TRBV15,-,-,TRBJ1-5,14,CATSMTGGNQPQHF,TGTGCCACCAGCATGACGGGGGGCAATCAGCCCCAGCATTTT
TRBV5-1,-,-,TRBJ2-2,16,CASSRSSAPNTGELFF,TGCGCCAGCAGCCGTTCTAGCGCCCCGAACACCGGGGAGCTGTTTTTT
TRBV5-6,TRBD2,-,TRBJ2-3,15,CASSLITSGTDTQYF,TGTGCCAGCAGCTTGATCACTAGCGGCACAGATACGCAGTATTTT
TRBV15,TRBD1,-,TRBJ1-5,15,CATSRDLAGGQPQHF,TGTGCCACCAGCAGAGATTTGGCAGGGGGTCAGCCCCAGCATTTT
TRBV5-1,TRBD2,-,TRBJ2-3,16,CASSLELARNTDTQYF,TGCGCCAGCAGCTTGGAACTAGCGAGAAACACAGATACGCAGTATTTT
TRBV20-1,-,-,TRBJ1-1,10,CSTGPQGAFF,TGCAGTACCGGGCCTCAGGGGGCTTTCTTT
TRBV6-6,-,-,TRBJ1-1,15,CASSTDRTLGTEAFF,TGTGCCAGCAGTACGGACAGAACCCTCGGGACTGAAGCTTTCTTT
TRBV10-3,-,-,TRBJ1-1,12,CATRTENTEAFF,TGTGCAACAAGGACAGAGAACACTGAAGCTTTCTTT
TRBV19,-,once,TRBJ2-7,13,CASSIRGHSEQYF,TGTGCCAGTAGTATTCGAGGACACTCCGAGCAGTACTTC
TRBV28,-,-,TRBJ1-1,16,CASSLLAGTENTEAFF,TGTGCCAGCAGTTTATTGGCGGGGACCGAGAACACTGAAGCTTTCTTT
TRBV4-3,TRBD1,-,TRBJ1-2,18,CASSHLGSASGGAEGYTF,TGCGCCAGCAGCCACCTTGGATCGGCGTCAGGGGGCGCGGAAGGCTACACCTTC
TRBV6-1,-,-,TRBJ2-3,12,CASSEEGRRPYF,TGTGCCAGCAGTGAAGAGGGCAGGAGGCCGTATTTT
TRBV6-4,TRBD1,once,TRBJ1-2,18,CASSDYRTGGQGSYGYTF,TGTGCCAGCAGTGACTACCGGACGGGGGGACAGGGGTCCTATGGCTACACCTTC
TRBV19,TRBD2,-,TRBJ2-1,19,CASSIVGGRLDLTYNEQFF,TGTGCCAGTAGTATAGTGGGCGGGAGGCTGGATTTGACCTACAATGAGCAGTTCTTC
TRBV28,-,-,TRBJ1-5,19,CASSLGRGGIRKGNQPQHF,TGTGCCAGCAGTTTGGGCAGGGGCGGTATCAGAAAGGGCAATCAGCCCCAGCATTTT
TRBV2,-,-,TRBJ2-7,11,CASSVRGEQYF,TGTGCCAGCAGTGTAAGGGGGGAGCAGTACTTC
TRBV27,TRBD2,-,TRBJ2-7,13,CASRSGTLREQYF,TGTGCCAGCAGAAGCGGGACTTTACGGGAGCAGTACTTC
TRBV2,-,-,TRBJ1-2,13,CASSDREDYGYTF,TGTGCCAGCAGTGATCGCGAGGACTATGGCTACACCTTC
TRBV12-5,TRBD1,-,TRBJ2-3,14,CASGKQGAGGTQYF,TGTGCTAGTGGTAAACAGGGGGCCGGGGGTACGCAGTATTTT
TRBV14,-,few,TRBJ1-1,15,CASSLIGQMNTEAFF,TGTGCCAGCAGCCTTATAGGACAGATGAACACTGAAGCTTTCTTT
TRBV7-2,-,-,TRBJ1-6,13,CASSLELYSPLHF,TGTGCCAGCAGCTTGGAGCTTTATTCACCCCTCCACTTT
TRBV9,TRBD1,-,TRBJ1-2,15,CASSTGQGANYGYTF,TGTGCCAGCAGCACGGGACAGGGGGCAAACTATGGCTACACCTTC
TRBV4-3,-,-,TRBJ2-3,15,CASSQGAGDADTQYF,TGCGCCAGCAGCCAAGGGGCAGGGGATGCGGATACGCAGTATTTT
TRBV7-2,-,-,TRBJ2-7,14,CASSLVGVGYEQYF,TGTGCCAGCAGCTTAGTGGGAGTAGGGTACGAGCAGTACTTC
TRBV6-1,-,-,TRBJ1-1,13,CASFTGLYTEAFF,TGTGCCAGCTTTACCGGACTGTACACTGAAGCTTTCTTT
TRBV6-5,-,-,TRBJ1-5,13,CASSYMNTGPQHF,TGTGCCAGCAGTTATATGAATACCGGGCCCCAGCATTTT
TRBV13,-,-,TRBJ2-2,14,CASSSDINTGELFF,TGTGCCAGCAGCTCCGACATAAACACCGGGGAGCTGTTTTTT
TRBV5-4,-,-,TRBJ2-3,17,CASSLGSNGGLPDTQYF,TGTGCCAGCAGCTTGGGGTCGAACGGGGGGCTACCAGATACGCAGTATTTT
TRBV25-1,-,-,TRBJ1-1,14,CASSEIPRGTEAFF,TGTGCCAGCAGTGAGATCCCTCGCGGAACTGAAGCTTTCTTT
TRBV5-4,-,few,TRBJ1-1,13,CASSLYRETEAFF,TGTGCCAGCAGCTTATACAGGGAAACTGAAGCTTTCTTT
TRBV4-1,TRBD1,once,TRBJ1-1,15,CASSQEGRGRTEAFF,TGCGCCAGCAGCCAAGAAGGCAGGGGGCGGACTGAAGCTTTCTTT